The 18 T cell receptor beta chains listed next were all sequenced from one sample in a study of T cell responses to AZD1222 COVID-19 vaccine. The data were produced by immunoSEQ multiplex PCR, yet TCRdb's version contains in-frame clones alone and is incomplete. Of 150,000 to 200,000 clones listed, roughly 94% were seen once; the top ten hold approximately 0.58%. The source material was peripheral blood, sampled on day 0 of AZD1222 vaccination. All receptors come from an adult in good health.

The chain has TRBV19 and TRBJ1-1, with D unclear. The CDR3 is 16 residues long. The germline CDR1 and CDR2 sequences are LNHDA and SQIVND (reference sequence). V was pared by 3 bases and J by 0 bases, with 14 bases between. CDR3 residues: CASSITSGLLNTEAFF. CDR3 nucleotides: TGTGCCAGTAGTATCACTTCCGGACTCCTGAACACTGAAGCTTTCTTT.

This chain uses TRBV5-1 with TRBJ2-5; D possibly corresponds to TRBD1 (6 bases). V gave up 4 bases and J gave up 5 bases, with 15 bases separating them. The V gene's germline CDR1 is SGHRS and CDR2 YFSETQ. CDR3 length equals 14 residues. The CDR3 loop reads CASSASGVGETQYF. DNA of the CDR3: TGCGCCAGCAGCGCTTCAGGGGTGGGGGAGACCCAGTACTTC.

CDR3 nucleotide sequence: TGCGCCAGCAGCTTGGGGGGGGTCCAAGAGACCCAGTACTTC. Translated: CASSLGGVQETQYF. The chain recombines TRBV5-1 with TRBJ2-5; TRBD2 is a possible D gene (6 bases). Looked up from germline, CDR1 is SGHRS and CDR2 is YFSETQ. The V end lost 0 bases, the J end lost 1 base, and 7 bases lay between the germline ends. The CDR3 covers 14 residues.

This CDR3 reads CASSPQGAGVNTDTQYF. CDR3 in DNA: TGTGCCAGCAGTCCCCAAGGGGCCGGAGTCAACACAGATACGCAGTATTTT. The chain recombines TRBV6-6 with TRBJ2-3, with a tentative D call TRBD1 (5 bases). Germline CDR1 and CDR2: MNHNY and SVGAGI (reference sequence). V gave up 5 bases and J gave up 2 bases, with 20 bases separating them. CDR3 length: 17 residues.

In this sample, this clone turned up once. The rearrangement uses TRBV13 and TRBJ1-4, with D hard to call. CDR3 length equals 14 residues. V shed 1 base and J shed 4 bases, with 7 bases lying between them. Germline assignment: CDR1 PRHDT and CDR2 FYEKMQ (reference sequence). The CDR3 region is CASSLAGINEKLFF. The CDR3 region has the DNA TGTGCCAGCAGCTTAGCTGGAATTAATGAAAAACTGTTTTTT. Full variable domain (missing parts from reference TRBV13 and TRBJ1-4): AAGVIQSPRHLIKEKRETATLKCYPIPRHDTVYWYQQGPGQDPQFLISFYEKMQSDKGSIPDRFSAQQFSDYHSELNMSSLELGDSALYFCASSLAGINEKLFFGSGTQLSVL.

CDR3 amino acids: CASSATSVPYNEQFF. Written as DNA, the CDR3 is TGTGCCAGCAGCGCGACTAGCGTCCCCTACAATGAGCAGTTCTTC. This chain joins TRBV7-2 and TRBJ2-1, with 8 bases matching TRBD2. V shed 5 bases, J shed 2 bases, and the junction held 5 bases outside the gene matches. Germline loops: CDR1 SGHTA, CDR2 FQGNSA. This CDR3 spans 15 amino acids.

The genes are TRBV11-2 and TRBJ1-2; D remains ambiguous. Germline V lookup: CDR1 SGHAT, CDR2 FQNNGV. The CDR3 covers 13 residues. Trimming left V 5 bases short and J 4 bases short, with 11 bases between. DNA of the CDR3: TGTGCCAGCAGCCCGCAAGGATTCTATGGCTACACCTTC. Its translation is CASSPQGFYGYTF.

This clone was recorded only once. CDR3 region: CAKGAPSFPNEQFF. The CDR3 DNA sequence: TGTGCCAAAGGGGCCCCGAGCTTTCCCAATGAGCAGTTCTTC. This sequence joins TRBV7-9 and TRBJ2-1; D might be TRBD1 (5 bases). This CDR3 is 14 amino acids long. The V end lost 10 bases, the J end lost 6 bases, and 19 bases lay between the germline ends. CDR1 and CDR2 from the germline V gene are SEHNR and FQNEAQ (reference sequence).

The chain recombines TRBV11-2 with TRBJ1-1; D unclear. Per the germline V gene, CDR1 is SGHAT and CDR2 is FQNNGV. This CDR3 is 13 amino acids long. Trimming cost V 2 bases and J 1 base, with 5 bases left between them. Here the CDR3 DNA reads TGTGCCAGCAGCTTAAACCAGAACACTGAAGCTTTCTTT. Protein sequence: CASSLNQNTEAFF.

The V call is TRBV7-2, the J call TRBJ1-2; 7 bases map to TRBD1. The ends lost 5 bases at V and 8 bases at J; junction bases unmatched: 14. Germline-derived CDR1 and CDR2 are SGHTA and FQGNSA. CDR3 length: 15 amino acids. CDR3 sequence: CASSANPRGLWGYTF. The CDR3 DNA sequence: TGTGCCAGCAGCGCAAACCCTAGGGGGCTCTGGGGCTACACCTTC.

The rearrangement links TRBV5-1 to TRBJ1-1; TRBD1 agrees at 9 bases. The CDR3 sequence is 12 residues long. J was trimmed by 8 bases and V by 4 bases; bases with no gene match: 3. Germline loops: CDR1 SGHRS, CDR2 YFSETQ. The CDR3 region is CASSTDRGEAFF. DNA for the CDR3: TGCGCCAGCAGCACGGACAGGGGAGAAGCTTTCTTT.

This rearrangement joins TRBV5-1 to TRBJ1-1, with 7 bases lining up with TRBD1. Germline CDR1 is SGHRS and CDR2 is YFSETQ. The V gene end was trimmed by 2 bases and the J gene end by 6 bases; junction bases not matched to a gene: 7. The length of the CDR3 is 14 residues. The CDR3 sequence: CASSFSQGGPEAFF. Written as DNA, the CDR3 is TGCGCCAGCAGCTTTTCGCAGGGGGGACCTGAAGCTTTCTTT.

This sequence joins TRBV19 and TRBJ1-6; D call uncertain. CDR1 is LNHDA, CDR2 SQIVND, per germline (reference sequence). The CDR3 totals 16 residues. Deletions cut 3 bases from V and 1 base from J, with 10 bases between. Here the CDR3 reads CASSMTRWSYNSPLHF. In DNA form, the CDR3 reads TGTGCCAGTAGTATGACAAGATGGTCCTATAATTCACCCCTCCACTTT.

This clone has just one count. The CDR3, as DNA: TGTGCCAGTAGTATCTTAGGACAGGGGGGCTATTCACCCCTCCACTTT. This translates into CASSILGQGGYSPLHF. The V gene is TRBV19, the J gene TRBJ1-6; 10 nucleotides agree with TRBD1. The CDR3 loop spans 16 amino acids. CDR1 LNHDA and CDR2 SQIVND come from the germline V gene (reference sequence). Unmatched junction bases numbered 7, after V lost 3 bases and J lost 8 bases.

This clone was seen just once. The chain joins TRBV11-2 to TRBJ1-1; 7 positions agree with TRBD1. CDR1 and CDR2 from the germline V gene are SGHAT and FQNNGV. J lost 9 bases, V lost 4 bases, and 8 bases had no gene match. CDR3 length equals 13 residues. CDR3 nucleotide sequence: TGTGCCAGCAGCTCGCCTTACAGGGGCAAAGCTTTCTTT. Encoded protein: CASSSPYRGKAFF.

The table lists this clone with a count of one. This rearrangement joins TRBV2 to TRBJ2-7; D gene ambiguous. Germline V gives CDR1 SNHLY, CDR2 FYNNEI. V lost 6 bases to trimming and J lost 5 bases, with 11 bases between them. This CDR3 is built from 12 residues. CDR3 sequence: CASSHEMDEQYF. The CDR3 nucleotides are TGTGCCAGCAGCCATGAAATGGACGAGCAGTACTTC. The whole variable domain, remainder taken from reference TRBV2 and TRBJ2-7, is EPEVTQTPSHQVTQMGQEVILRCVPISNHLYFYWYRQILGQKVEFLVSFYNNEISEKSEIFDDQFSVERPDGSNFTLKIRSTKLEDSAMYFCASSHEMDEQYFGPGTRLTVT.

The chain joins TRBV7-2 to TRBJ1-2; D unclear. The CDR3 spans 13 residues. Germline V gene data show CDR1 as SGHTA and CDR2 as FQGNSA. Trimming cost V 5 bases and J 12 bases, with 19 bases left between them. CDR3 protein: CASSPSEKSPHTF. The CDR3 bases are TGTGCCAGCAGCCCAAGTGAAAAGAGCCCCCACACCTTC. The full variable domain, with the rest looked up from reference TRBV7-2 and TRBJ1-2, is GAGVSQSPSNKVTEKGKDVELRCDPISGHTALYWYRQSLGQGLEFLIYFQGNSAPDKSGLPSDRFSAERTGGSVSTLTIQRTQQEDSAVYLCASSPSEKSPHTFGSGTRLTVV.

V is TRBV2 and J is TRBJ2-1; D call uncertain. The CDR3 loop spans 14 amino acids. Trimming left V 7 bases short and J 6 bases short, with 16 bases between. The germline V gene has CDR1 SNHLY and CDR2 FYNNEI. This CDR3 reads CASKGTPSGNEQFF. The CDR3 nucleotides read TGTGCCAGCAAGGGCACTCCCTCGGGCAATGAGCAGTTCTTC. Full variable domain (remainder filled in from reference TRBV2 and TRBJ2-1): EPEVTQTPSHQVTQMGQEVILRCVPISNHLYFYWYRQILGQKVEFLVSFYNNEISEKSEIFDDQFSVERPDGSNFTLKIRSTKLEDSAMYFCASKGTPSGNEQFFGPGTRLTVL.